This T cell receptor (beta chain) is from a study of T cells after yellow fever vaccination. This CDR3 has 13 amino acids. The germline V gene has CDR1 PRHDT and CDR2 FYEKMQ (reference sequence). Trimming removed 10 bases at V and 4 bases at J, with 11 bases between. On this clonotype itself: Its antigen is still unknown.

MiXCR, run by TCRdb on the 5' RACE reads, gives a single entry per CDR3 protein. The repertoire holds 610,000 or so distinct CDR3 sequences, roughly an eighth seen once, with 15% in the top ten. Study-level findings and limits: Contamination of FACS-sorted repertoires by abundant clonotypes from the bulk population could occur. Booster samples showed a return of most primary-vaccination clones (approximately 95% CD4, about 85% CD8).

This receptor was taken from a man aged 25-40 years who received the YFV17D yellow fever vaccine. The specimen comprised PBMCs, sampled on the day of the yellow fever booster vaccination. This sequence joins TRBV13 and TRBJ2-6; D not resolved. CDR3 sequence: CATLRSGANVLTF. The CDR3 DNA follows: TGTGCCACTTTAAGGTCCGGGGCCAACGTCCTGACTTTC.